This TCR beta chain comes out of a study of shared T cell receptors in the human thymus. Sequenced by immunoSEQ multiplex PCR; TCRdb stores in-frame clones only, minus some. The sample yields approximately 490,000 clones, around 78% seen once. Germline loops: CDR1 MGHDK, CDR2 SYGVNS. CDR3 length: 14 residues. V was clipped by 8 bases and J by 3 bases, with 17 bases between them. This sample was shared with a second study, whose subject was human thymus T cells. That study adds: Healthy Finnish infants undergoing corrective surgery for congenital heart defects provided the donor material. The thymus was resected at corrective cardiac surgery. An apparent bias in V and J gene usage was seen in thymic and blood repertoires. What related research reported was that thymic repertoires overlapped highly among unrelated individuals.

Sample: thymocytes. V and J are TRBV25-1 and TRBJ2-7, with a possible D match to TRBD1 (5 bases). The source is a boy in the first two years of life with a congenital heart defect. The CDR3 protein is CASGPGQSVYEQYF. CDR3 DNA sequence: TGTGCCAGCGGCCCAGGGCAGTCGGTCTACGAGCAGTACTTC.